These T cell receptor beta chains were read from a single sample in a study of Graves' ophthalmopathy and Graves' hyperthyroidism. TCRdb re-analysed the multiplex PCR reads in MiXCR, keeping a single row per CDR3 protein. The profile shows more than 550,000 distinct CDR3 sequences, about two fifths of them singletons. Sequencing was carried out using peripheral blood. Every receptor here comes from an adult man with Graves' ophthalmopathy. CDR3s include the opening cysteine and the closing phenylalanine or tryptophan. A D gene is named only where the DNA matches it firmly. Clone size is shown for a subset of rows, as once, few, many or a class of expanded clone.

TRBV20-1	many	.	TRBJ1-5	CSARPGGLSNQPQHF	TGCAGTGCTAGACCCGGGGGGCTTAGCAATCAGCCCCAGCATTTT
TRBV7-2	many	TRBD2	TRBJ2-2	CASSPRERFTGELFF	TGTGCCAGCAGCCCGCGGGAGCGATTCACCGGGGAGCTGTTTTTT
TRBV7-3	few	.	TRBJ2-2	CASSSQSSGPQTGELFF	TGTGCCAGCAGCTCCCAAAGTTCCGGGCCCCAAACCGGGGAGCTGTTTTTT
TRBV2	many	.	TRBJ2-2	CATRLGQPGGELFF	TGTGCCACGCGCCTCGGGCAGCCTGGAGGGGAGCTGTTTTTT
TRBV20-1	many	.	TRBJ1-2	CSAWGGPTNYGYTF	TGCAGCGCCTGGGGGGGCCCCACTAACTATGGCTACACCTTC
TRBV29-1	.	.	TRBJ2-5	CSVDPEGTQYF	TGCAGCGTGGACCCGGAGGGGACCCAGTACTTC
TRBV6-7	few	TRBD2	TRBJ2-7	CASSSGLAGQYEQYF	TGTGCCAGCAGTTCAGGACTAGCGGGGCAATACGAGCAGTACTTC
TRBV27	few	TRBD1	TRBJ2-5	CASSLSPGTAYYQETQYF	TGTGCCAGCAGTTTATCGCCCGGGACAGCTTACTACCAAGAGACCCAGTACTTC
TRBV27	.	.	TRBJ2-6	CASSLYFSSGANVLTF	TGTGCCAGCAGTTTATATTTCTCCTCTGGGGCCAACGTCCTGACTTTC
TRBV19	.	.	TRBJ2-3	CASSTERVPDTQYF	TGTGCCAGTAGTACAGAGCGGGTTCCAGATACGCAGTATTTT
TRBV7-9	many	.	TRBJ1-2	CASRDNYGYTF	TGTGCCAGCAGGGACAACTATGGCTACACCTTC
TRBV2	many	TRBD2	TRBJ2-5	CASLSGGAGETQYF	TGTGCCAGCTTGAGCGGGGGGGCTGGGGAGACCCAGTACTTC
TRBV5-1	many	.	TRBJ2-7	CASSLDRPAYEQYF	TGCGCCAGCAGCTTGGACAGGCCAGCCTACGAGCAGTACTTC
TRBV5-8	.	.	TRBJ1-5	CASRISGSSNQPQHF	TGTGCCAGCAGAATTTCAGGATCTAGCAATCAGCCCCAGCATTTT
TRBV4-3	few	.	TRBJ1-6	CASSQDSSNSPLHF	TGCGCCAGCAGCCAAGATTCTTCTAATTCACCCCTCCACTTT
TRBV27	many	TRBD1	TRBJ2-2	CASSSGQLTGELFF	TGTGCCAGCAGCTCGGGACAGCTCACCGGGGAGCTGTTTTTT
TRBV10-2	many	.	TRBJ1-5	CASSDTWIQPQHF	TGCGCCAGCAGTGATACGTGGATCCAGCCCCAGCATTTT
TRBV10-1	.	.	TRBJ2-5	CASSARASRAGTRDGAQYF	TGCGCCAGCAGTGCCCGGGCATCCCGAGCCGGGACTCGAGATGGGGCCCAGTACTTC
TRBV12-3/TRBV12-4	.	.	TRBJ1-4	CASSFQGWNEKLFF	TGTGCCAGCAGTTTTCAGGGCTGGAATGAAAAACTGTTTTTT
TRBV25-1	many	.	TRBJ2-7	CASTKGFGEQYF	TGTGCCAGCACGAAGGGTTTTGGAGAGCAGTACTTC
TRBV29-1	many	.	TRBJ2-2	CSGFIGVSNTGELFF	TGCAGCGGATTTATAGGGGTATCGAACACCGGGGAGCTGTTTTTT
TRBV10-3	few	.	TRBJ1-2	CASIKDTYYGYTF	TGTGCCAGCATCAAGGACACATACTATGGCTACACCTTC
TRBV10-3	.	.	TRBJ2-7	CAISASFEQYF	TGTGCCATCAGTGCTAGCTTCGAGCAGTACTTC
TRBV2	.	.	TRBJ2-7	CASMGLGGNEQYF	TGTGCCAGCATGGGGCTAGGGGGGAACGAGCAGTACTTC
TRBV29-1	.	TRBD1	TRBJ2-5	CSQVPDRGRETQYF	TGCAGCCAAGTTCCGGACAGGGGGCGAGAGACCCAGTACTTC
TRBV19	.	.	TRBJ1-1	CASSIEGYTEAFF	TGTGCCAGTAGTATAGAGGGGTATACTGAAGCTTTCTTT
TRBV7-9	many	TRBD1	TRBJ2-7	CASSPQGQGSHEQYF	TGTGCCAGCAGCCCACAGGGACAGGGGTCCCACGAGCAGTACTTC
TRBV5-1	many	.	TRBJ2-2	CASSLVGTQTGELFF	TGCGCCAGCAGCTTGGTTGGGACACAAACCGGGGAGCTGTTTTTT
TRBV7-2	once	TRBD2	TRBJ2-1	CASSSSSGFYNEQFF	TGTGCCAGCAGCTCGTCTAGCGGATTTTACAATGAGCAGTTCTTC
TRBV6-6	few	.	TRBJ1-6	CASSYSREDSPLHF	TGTGCCAGCAGTTATAGCAGGGAGGATTCACCCCTCCACTTT
TRBV30	.	.	TRBJ2-7	CAWSNGVLDEQYF	TGTGCCTGGAGTAATGGAGTCTTGGACGAGCAGTACTTC
TRBV24-1	once	.	TRBJ1-5	CATSAGGLAEETQHF	TGTGCCACCAGTGCCGGGGGACTAGCGGAAGAGACCCAGCATTTT
TRBV10-3	few	.	TRBJ2-2	CAISQTRTESYGELFF	TGTGCCATCAGCCAAACAAGGACAGAATCGTACGGGGAGCTGTTTTTT
TRBV2	many	TRBD2	TRBJ2-1	CASILAENNEQFF	TGTGCCAGCATTCTAGCGGAGAACAATGAGCAGTTCTTC
TRBV7-3	many	.	TRBJ2-2	CASSPGHITGELFF	TGTGCCAGCAGCCCAGGACACATCACCGGGGAGCTGTTTTTT
TRBV2	.	.	TRBJ2-3	CASSDPGLTTSTDTQYF	TGTGCCAGCAGTGATCCAGGTTTGACAACTAGCACAGATACGCAGTATTTT
TRBV7-2	.	.	TRBJ2-2	CASSQWDTAVELFF	TGTGCCAGCAGCCAATGGGACACCGCCGTGGAGCTGTTTTTT
TRBV20-1	.	.	TRBJ1-4	CSALRDKPTGGEKPFF	TGCAGTGCTCTCCGGGATAAACCCACAGGTGGTGAAAAACCGTTTTTT
TRBV25-1	.	.	TRBJ1-4	CASSEFVGKLFF	TGTGCCAGCAGTGAATTTGTAGGAAAACTGTTTTTT
TRBV9	.	TRBD2	TRBJ2-7	CASSTLAESSYEQYF	TGTGCCAGCAGCACCCTAGCGGAGAGCTCCTACGAGCAGTACTTC
TRBV15	.	.	TRBJ2-7	CATSRDRLGTYNEQYF	TGTGCCACCAGCAGAGATCGGCTAGGGACCTACAATGAGCAGTACTTC